This T cell receptor beta chain comes out of a study of blood T cell repertoires in COVID-19. Study-wide background: Researchers got acute and convalescent COVID-19 samples from the United States, Italy and Spain. T cells, B-cell-depleted T cells, or PBMCs provided the cDNA or gDNA that served as material.

How the authors handled the data: Reference gene primer amplification gave nucleated cell count estimates. Repertoires were generated with immunoSEQ multiplex PCR, while TCRdb's copy carries only in-frame clones and drops some. V, J and clone size are taken as reported in that table, and D and trimming were inferred from the DNA itself. This sample has around 60,000 clones, with more than 80% found just once. The CDR3 is 14 residues long. The germline V gene has CDR1 MDHEN and CDR2 SYDVKM. Between the trimmed V and J ends, which lost 6 bases and 5 bases, there was a span of 16 bases. The chain recombines TRBV28 with TRBJ1-2; D is ambiguous. The sample taken for sequencing was peripheral blood. The receptor's source is a woman of 80 years or more with active COVID-19. CDR3 protein: CASSAARPKYGYTF. The CDR3 DNA follows: TGTGCCAGCAGCGCGGCTCGGCCCAAGTATGGCTACACCTTC.